The TCR beta chain described here comes from a study of preoperative IRX-2 immunotherapy in early breast cancer. This clone was seen only once. This CDR3 is built from 13 residues. Germline assignment: CDR1 SGHTA and CDR2 FQGNSA. V was shortened by 2 bases and J by 2 bases, with 6 bases between the two germline ends. Treatment reported: preoperative locoregional IRX-2 cytokine immunotherapy. Method: immunoSEQ multiplex PCR; TCRdb's copy keeps in-frame clones and lacks some. The table includes about 42,000 clones, 77% detected once. The sequencing used tumor tissue, collected after IRX-2 immunotherapy. The chain couples TRBV7-2 to TRBJ2-5, with D uncertain. The source of this sequence is a human donor with breast cancer. CDR3 in DNA: TGTGCCAGCAGCTTAAGCCTGCAAGAGACCCAGTACTTC. As protein: CASSLSLQETQYF.